These 19 T cell receptor beta chains came from one sample sequenced in a study of T cell responses to AZD1222 COVID-19 vaccine. The method was immunoSEQ multiplex PCR; TCRdb's version includes in-frame clones alone and lacks a portion of them. The sample yields approximately 75,000 clones, 85% to 90% seen once. Here the sequenced sample was peripheral blood, taken 28 days after the second AZD1222 dose. These receptors all stem from an adult who received the AZD1222 COVID-19 vaccine.

Only one count was recorded for this clone. The chain has TRBV6-5 and TRBJ2-7; either TRBD1 or TRBD2 may supply D (5 bases each). This CDR3 is built from 15 residues. V gave up 6 bases and J gave up 3 bases, with 18 bases separating them. Germline-derived CDR1 and CDR2 are MNHEY and SVGAGI. In DNA, the CDR3 is TGTGCCAGCAGATACGGACTTACAGGAAACTACGAGCAGTACTTC. Its translation: CASRYGLTGNYEQYF.

The J gene is TRBJ1-5, the V gene TRBV7-9; 7 bases match TRBD1. The CDR3 runs 14 residues. Per germline, CDR1 SEHNR and CDR2 FQNEAQ (reference sequence). The V and J ends lost 5 bases and 7 bases, in that order; junction bases with no gene match: 8. The CDR3 nucleotides are TGTGCCAGCAGCCCGGGCAGGGGGGAACAGCCCCAGCATTTT. Its protein is CASSPGRGEQPQHF.

This clone has only one observation. The chain employs TRBV19 and TRBJ2-2; D possibly matches TRBD1 or TRBD2 (5 bases each). The V gene lost 9 bases and the J gene lost 0 bases, with 14 bases spanning the gap. Germline V gives CDR1 LNHDA, CDR2 SQIVND (reference sequence). CDR3 size: 15 residues. CDR3 coding DNA: TGTGCCAGCCTCCCCGGGACCGCGAACACCGGGGAGCTGTTTTTT. Translating it yields CASLPGTANTGELFF.

This chain uses TRBV18 with TRBJ2-7; D perhaps matches TRBD2 (6 bases). The CDR3 consists of 16 residues. Per the germline V gene, CDR1 is KGHSH and CDR2 is LQKENI. V gave up 2 bases and J gave up 2 bases, with 16 bases separating them. CDR3 region: CASSPASSGVTYEQYF. CDR3 in DNA: TGTGCCAGCTCACCAGCTAGTTCGGGAGTCACCTACGAGCAGTACTTC.

The chain recombines TRBV7-2 with TRBJ1-4; D unclear. V gave up 1 base and J gave up 8 bases, with 8 bases separating them. Germline V gene data show CDR1 as SGHTA and CDR2 as FQGNSA. This CDR3 has 13 amino acids. The CDR3 DNA reads TGTGCCAGCAGCTTAGTAGTAGGGGAAAAACTGTTTTTT. It encodes CASSLVVGEKLFF. Combining the CDR3 with reference TRBV7-2 and TRBJ1-4 gives the whole variable domain GAGVSQSPSNKVTEKGKDVELRCDPISGHTALYWYRQSLGQGLEFLIYFQGNSAPDKSGLPSDRFSAERTGGSVSTLTIQRTQQEDSAVYLCASSLVVGEKLFFGSGTQLSVL.

This chain connects TRBV19 to TRBJ1-5; D unclear. Germline V gene sequence: CDR1 LNHDA, CDR2 SQIVND (reference sequence). This CDR3 region has 15 residues. V shed 6 bases and J shed 0 bases, with 12 bases lying between them. The DNA of the CDR3 is TGTGCCAGTAGCACTAAGGTGTATAGCAATCAGCCCCAGCATTTT. This sequence encodes CASSTKVYSNQPQHF. Full variable domain (remainder filled in from reference TRBV19 and TRBJ1-5): DGGITQSPKYLFRKEGQNVTLSCEQNLNHDAMYWYRQDPGQGLRLIYYSQIVNDFQKGDIAEGYSVSREKKESFPLTVTSAQKNPTAFYLCASSTKVYSNQPQHFGDGTRLSIL.

The sample holds one count of this clone. This chain links TRBV5-1 with TRBJ2-5, with D hard to call. Trimming pared 2 bases from V and 5 bases from J, leaving 10 bases between. This CDR3 comprises 13 residues. Germline V gives CDR1 SGHRS, CDR2 YFSETQ. The chain's CDR3 is CASSFSGPETQYF. The CDR3 coding sequence is TGCGCCAGCAGCTTTTCAGGACCCGAGACCCAGTACTTC.

The rearrangement joins TRBV10-3 to TRBJ1-6, with D possibly matching TRBD1 (6 bases). CDR3 length equals 15 residues. The germline CDR1 and CDR2 sequences are ENHRY and SYGVKD. Between the trimmed V and J ends, which lost 5 bases and 6 bases, there was a span of 14 bases. The CDR3 DNA reads TGTGCCATCAGTCTAACAGGGAAGGGTAATTCACCCCTCCACTTT. Amino acid sequence: CAISLTGKGNSPLHF.

The chain employs TRBV7-2 and TRBJ2-2; D unresolved. The CDR3 sequence is 15 residues long. Trimming took 5 bases from V and 3 from J, leaving 13 bases between them. Germline V gene sequence: CDR1 SGHTA, CDR2 FQGNSA. CDR3 sequence: CASSIPSGYTGELFF. DNA for the CDR3: TGTGCCAGCAGCATCCCTAGTGGCTACACCGGGGAGCTGTTTTTT.

This chain's CDR3 is CASSLGRSSGANVLTF. For the CDR3, the DNA is TGTGCCAGCAGCTTAGGTCGGAGCTCTGGGGCCAACGTCCTGACTTTC. The chain uses TRBV7-3 and TRBJ2-6; D is uncertain. Trimming removed 2 bases at V and 0 bases at J, with 8 bases between. CDR1 SGHTA and CDR2 FQGTGA come from the germline V gene. CDR3 length equals 16 residues.

The CDR3 bases are TGCGCCAGCAGCTCGGGACTAGCGGGGGGAGAGACCCAGTACTTC. Residues: CASSSGLAGGETQYF. This chain connects TRBV5-1 to TRBJ2-5; 15 bases align to TRBD2. CDR3 length: 15 residues. V was pared by 3 bases and J by 4 bases, with 1 base of the junction left unmatched. Germline V gene data show CDR1 as SGHRS and CDR2 as YFSETQ.

This clone was seen only once. V is TRBV7-9 and J is TRBJ1-2, with D tentatively TRBD1 (6 bases). The germline V gene encodes CDR1 SEHNR and CDR2 FQNEAQ (reference sequence). The CDR3 spans 13 residues. V was trimmed by 6 bases and J by 1 base, leaving 9 bases between them. CDR3 sequence reads: CASSLQGNYGYTF. The CDR3, as DNA: TGTGCCAGCAGTTTACAGGGTAACTATGGCTACACCTTC.

The chain carries TRBV24-1 and TRBJ2-5; the match to TRBD2 covers 8 bases. The CDR3 contains 17 residues. Trimming removed 1 base from V and 5 bases from J; junction bases left unmatched: 11. The germline V gene encodes CDR1 KGHDR and CDR2 SFDVKD. The CDR3: CATSDFKVPPGGETQYF. CDR3 nucleotides: TGTGCCACCAGTGATTTTAAGGTGCCCCCGGGAGGGGAGACCCAGTACTTC.

This clone was recorded only once. This chain connects TRBV18 to TRBJ2-1; possible D gene TRBD2, 6 bases. The CDR3 totals 14 residues. Germline V gene data show CDR1 as KGHSH and CDR2 as LQKENI. Deletions cut 3 bases from V and 8 bases from J, with 14 bases between. This CDR3 is CASSPPGGVDEQFF. The CDR3 coding sequence is TGTGCCAGCTCACCGCCCGGAGGGGTGGATGAGCAGTTCTTC.

V is TRBV5-1 and J is TRBJ2-5; unclear D gene. Trimming pared 0 bases from V and 5 bases from J, leaving 11 bases between. There are 14 residues in the CDR3. CDR1 is SGHRS, CDR2 YFSETQ, per germline. The CDR3 loop reads CASSLGVPRETQYF. The CDR3 nucleotides read TGCGCCAGCAGCTTGGGGGTCCCTCGGGAGACCCAGTACTTC.

CDR3 nucleotide sequence: TGCGCCAGCAGTCGGGACTCTGGAAACACCATATATTTT. Translation: CASSRDSGNTIYF. The chain combines TRBV5-1 with TRBJ1-3, with unresolved D. The CDR3 totals 13 residues. V was cut by 5 bases and J by 0 bases, with 6 bases left in between. CDR1 and CDR2 (germline): SGHRS, YFSETQ. Filled out from reference TRBV5-1 and TRBJ1-3, the complete variable domain reads KAGVTQTPRYLIKTRGQQVTLSCSPISGHRSVSWYQQTPGQGLQFLFEYFSETQRNKGNFPGRFSGRQFSNSRSEMNVSTLELGDSALYLCASSRDSGNTIYFGEGSWLTVV.

This chain uses TRBV15 with TRBJ1-5; D remains ambiguous. V lost 1 base and J 1 base, leaving 11 bases between the germline ends. Germline V lookup: CDR1 LNHNV, CDR2 YYDKDF (reference sequence). The CDR3 is 16 amino acids. CDR3 in amino acids: CATSRAPVGSNQPQHF. In DNA form, the CDR3 reads TGTGCCACCAGCAGAGCCCCAGTTGGGAGCAATCAGCCCCAGCATTTT.

The V and J genes are TRBV21-1 and TRBJ2-2; the DNA was not compared with TRBD2, the D call given in the table. TRBV21-1 is deemed a pseudogene. The CDR3 has 16 amino acids. In DNA form, the CDR3 reads TGTGCCAGCAGCAAAGTCGCGGGAGCGTACACCGGGGAGCTGTTTTTT. Its protein product is CASSKVAGAYTGELFF.

The V call is TRBV29-1, the J call TRBJ2-5, with TRBD1 matching 10 bases. V was clipped by 7 bases and J by 5 bases; unmatched bases: 4. The CDR3 spans 12 residues. CDR1 and CDR2 (germline): SQVTM, ANQGSEA. This CDR3 is CSADRGRETQYF. The CDR3 coding sequence is TGCAGCGCAGACAGGGGGCGGGAGACCCAGTACTTC.